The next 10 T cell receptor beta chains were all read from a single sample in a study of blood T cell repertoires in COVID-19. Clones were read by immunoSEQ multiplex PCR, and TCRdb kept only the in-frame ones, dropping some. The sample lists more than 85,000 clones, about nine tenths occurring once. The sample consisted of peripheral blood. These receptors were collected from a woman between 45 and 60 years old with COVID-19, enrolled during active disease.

CDR3: CASSPAGTGYTF. Here the CDR3 DNA reads TGTGCCAGCAGCCCGGCGGGCACGGGCTACACCTTC. The chain combines TRBV5-4 with TRBJ1-2, with D unresolved. The V end was cut by 4 bases, the J end by 8 bases, with 12 bases between. This CDR3 comprises 12 residues. Germline CDR1 reads SGHNT; CDR2 reads YYREEE (reference sequence).

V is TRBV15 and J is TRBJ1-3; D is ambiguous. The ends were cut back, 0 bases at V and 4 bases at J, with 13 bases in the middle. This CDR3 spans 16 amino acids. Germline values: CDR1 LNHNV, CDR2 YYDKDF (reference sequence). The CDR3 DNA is TGTGCCACCAGCAGAGACCTGACTGTTTCGGGAAACACCATATATTTT. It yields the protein CATSRDLTVSGNTIYF. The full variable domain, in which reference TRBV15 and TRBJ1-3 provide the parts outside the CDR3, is DAMVIQNPRYQVTQFGKPVTLSCSQTLNHNVMYWYQQKSSQAPKLLFHYYDKDFNNEADTPDNFQSRRPNTSFCFLDIRSPGLGDTAMYLCATSRDLTVSGNTIYFGEGSWLTVV.

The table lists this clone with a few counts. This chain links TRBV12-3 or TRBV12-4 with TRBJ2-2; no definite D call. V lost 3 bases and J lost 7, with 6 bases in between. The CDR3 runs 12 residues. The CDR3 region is CASSFTGGELFF. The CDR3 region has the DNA TGTGCCAGCAGTTTTACCGGCGGGGAGCTGTTTTTT.

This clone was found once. The CDR3: CASSLVATGYRETQYF. In DNA, the CDR3 is TGCGCCAGCAGCTTGGTGGCTACAGGGTACCGAGAGACCCAGTACTTC. The chain joins TRBV5-1 to TRBJ2-5; D may be TRBD1 (6 bases). CDR1 and CDR2 (germline): SGHRS, YFSETQ. The CDR3 sequence is 16 residues long. V lost 0 bases and J 4 bases, leaving 16 bases between the germline ends.

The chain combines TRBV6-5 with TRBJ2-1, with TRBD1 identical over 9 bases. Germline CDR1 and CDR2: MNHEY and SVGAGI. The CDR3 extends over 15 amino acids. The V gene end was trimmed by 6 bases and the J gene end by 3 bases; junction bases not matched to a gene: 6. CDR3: CASRITGGIYNEQFF. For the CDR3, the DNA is TGTGCCAGCAGGATTACAGGGGGCATCTACAATGAGCAGTTCTTC.

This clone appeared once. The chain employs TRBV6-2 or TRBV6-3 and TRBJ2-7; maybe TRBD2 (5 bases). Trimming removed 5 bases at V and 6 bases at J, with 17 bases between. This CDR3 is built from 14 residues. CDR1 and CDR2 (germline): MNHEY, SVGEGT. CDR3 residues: CASSQLVQGSEQYF. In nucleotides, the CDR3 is TGTGCCAGCAGTCAACTAGTTCAAGGCTCCGAGCAGTACTTC.

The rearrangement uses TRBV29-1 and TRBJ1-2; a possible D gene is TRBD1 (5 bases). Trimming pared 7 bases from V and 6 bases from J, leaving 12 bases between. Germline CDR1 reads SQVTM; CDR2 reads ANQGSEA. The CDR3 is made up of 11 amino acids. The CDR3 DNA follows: TGCAGCGCTCACGGGGGGGATGGCTACACCTTC. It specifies CSAHGGDGYTF.

The CDR3 loop is CATRESSTDTQYF. The CDR3, as DNA: TGTGCCACCCGGGAGTCCAGCACAGATACGCAGTATTTT. The V and J genes are TRBV24-1 and TRBJ2-3; D may be TRBD2 (6 bases). V shed 9 bases and J shed 0 bases, with 9 bases lying between them. Germline CDR1 is KGHDR and CDR2 is SFDVKD. The CDR3 sequence is 13 residues long.

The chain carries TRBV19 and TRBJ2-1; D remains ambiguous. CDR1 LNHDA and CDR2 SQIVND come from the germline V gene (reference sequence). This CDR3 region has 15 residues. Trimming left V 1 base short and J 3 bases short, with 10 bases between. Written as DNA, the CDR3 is TGTGCCAGTAGTATAGCCGGTGGTCTCTACAATGAGCAGTTCTTC. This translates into CASSIAGGLYNEQFF.

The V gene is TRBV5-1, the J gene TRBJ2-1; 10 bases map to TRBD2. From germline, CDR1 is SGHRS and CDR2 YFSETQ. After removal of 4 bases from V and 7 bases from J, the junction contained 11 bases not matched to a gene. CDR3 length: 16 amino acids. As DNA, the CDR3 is TGCGCCAGCAGCAGTGAACTAGCGGGGATTAGGAATGAGCAGTTCTTC. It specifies CASSSELAGIRNEQFF.